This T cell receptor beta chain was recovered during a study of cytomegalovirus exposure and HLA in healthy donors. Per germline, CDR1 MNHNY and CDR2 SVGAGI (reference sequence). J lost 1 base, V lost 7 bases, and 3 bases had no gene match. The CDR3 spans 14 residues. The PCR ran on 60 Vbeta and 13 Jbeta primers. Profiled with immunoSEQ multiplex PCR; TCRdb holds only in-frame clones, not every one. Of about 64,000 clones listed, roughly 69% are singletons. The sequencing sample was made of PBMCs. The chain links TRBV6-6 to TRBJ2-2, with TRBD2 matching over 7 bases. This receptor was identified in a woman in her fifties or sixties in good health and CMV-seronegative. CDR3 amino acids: CASTLAGNTGELFF. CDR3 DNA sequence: TGTGCCAGCACGTTAGCGGGGAACACCGGGGAGCTGTTTTTT.